These 22 T cell receptor beta chains were sequenced from one sample in a study of cytomegalovirus exposure and HLA in healthy donors. It was with 60 Vbeta and 13 Jbeta primers that the PCR ran. The repertoire was sequenced with immunoSEQ multiplex PCR; TCRdb's copy has only in-frame clones and lacks some. The sample yields about 180,000 clones, roughly 87% seen once. Material: PBMCs. These receptor sequences come from a woman between 45 and 65 years old in good health and CMV-seronegative.

The chain carries TRBV5-1 and TRBJ2-1; 10 bases match TRBD2. V lost 0 bases and J lost 9; bases outside the gene matches: 6. Germline V gene sequence: CDR1 SGHRS, CDR2 YFSETQ. The CDR3 covers 15 residues. CDR3 DNA sequence: TGCGCCAGCAGCTTGGCCCCTAGCGGGAGTTTTGAGCAGTTCTTC. Its translation is CASSLAPSGSFEQFF. Using reference TRBV5-1 and TRBJ2-1 for the parts outside the CDR3, the full variable domain is KAGVTQTPRYLIKTRGQQVTLSCSPISGHRSVSWYQQTPGQGLQFLFEYFSETQRNKGNFPGRFSGRQFSNSRSEMNVSTLELGDSALYLCASSLAPSGSFEQFFGPGTRLTVL.

This sequence joins TRBV11-1 and TRBJ2-5, with no clear D. The last part of the DNA fits TRBJ2-7 better; the J call may be wrong. Looked up from germline, CDR1 is SGHAT and CDR2 is FQDESV (reference sequence). The CDR3 contains 15 residues. CDR3 residues: CASSRPVRGGYEQYF. DNA of the CDR3: TGTGCCAGCAGCCGTCCCGTTAGAGGCGGCTACGAGCAGTACTTC.

The genes are TRBV19 and TRBJ2-7; no definite D call. This CDR3 has 11 residues. The germline gives CDR1 LNHDA, CDR2 SQIVND (reference sequence). The ends were cut back, 3 bases at V and 5 bases at J, with 5 bases in the middle. The CDR3 nucleotides are TGTGCCAGTAGTATGGGCCACGAGCAGTACTTC. Translation: CASSMGHEQYF.

The chain employs TRBV7-8 and TRBJ2-3; TRBD2 matches 9 bases. The J segment lost 2 bases and the V segment lost 5 bases, leaving 26 bases of the junction unmatched. From germline, CDR1 is SGHVS and CDR2 FQNEAQ. The CDR3 spans 22 residues. This chain's CDR3 is CASSPETGTSYRTTPNTDTQYF. CDR3 nucleotides: TGTGCCAGCAGCCCGGAAACCGGGACTAGCTACCGCACTACCCCTAACACAGATACGCAGTATTTT.

The chain recombines TRBV4-1 with TRBJ2-2; 9 positions match TRBD1. The CDR3 has 14 amino acids. The germline V gene has CDR1 MGHRA and CDR2 YSYEKL. The trim removed 0 bases at V and 9 bases at J, leaving 2 bases unmatched. DNA for the CDR3: TGCGCCAGCAGCCAAGAACAGGGGGCTCGGGAGCTGTTTTTT. Protein product: CASSQEQGARELFF.

This rearrangement joins TRBV5-1 to TRBJ1-1; D is possibly TRBD1 (6 bases). Germline-derived CDR1 and CDR2 are SGHRS and YFSETQ. The V gene lost 2 bases and the J gene lost 10 bases, with 9 bases spanning the gap. The CDR3 spans 11 residues. CDR3 in amino acids: CASSFGQRAFF. Written as DNA, the CDR3 is TGCGCCAGCAGCTTCGGACAGAGAGCTTTCTTT.

The chain employs TRBV6-5 and TRBJ1-5, with 10 nucleotides matching TRBD1. V shed 4 bases and J 4 bases; nucleotides not matched to a gene: 4. This CDR3 has 15 residues. The V gene's germline CDR1 is MNHEY and CDR2 SVGAGI. In nucleotides, the CDR3 is TGTGCCAGCAGTTGGGGACAGGGGACGAATCAGCCCCAGCATTTT. Its translation: CASSWGQGTNQPQHF.

V is TRBV5-1 and J is TRBJ2-7; TRBD2 aligns across 12 bases. J was trimmed by 3 bases and V by 4 bases; bases with no gene match: 11. CDR1 is SGHRS and CDR2 is YFSETQ in the germline V gene. This CDR3 region has 17 residues. The CDR3 sequence is CASSEAGLAGGLYEQYF. In nucleotides, the CDR3 is TGCGCCAGCAGCGAGGCCGGGCTAGCGGGGGGGCTCTACGAGCAGTACTTC.

V usage is TRBV14 and J usage is TRBJ1-2, with D perhaps matching TRBD1 (5 bases). This CDR3 spans 13 amino acids. Trimming cost V 4 bases and J 6 bases, with 12 bases left between them. Germline loops: CDR1 SGHDN, CDR2 FVKESK. CDR3 nucleotides: TGTGCCAGCAGCCCAATGACAGAGAATGGCTACACCTTC. As protein: CASSPMTENGYTF.

CDR3 bases: TGTGCCACCAGCAGTGGGGCGAGGTTTGCTGGGGCCAACGTCCTGACTTTC. As protein: CATSSGARFAGANVLTF. The chain joins TRBV15 to TRBJ2-6, with D tentatively TRBD1 (5 bases). V lost 3 bases and J 2 bases, leaving 14 bases between the germline ends. The germline V gene encodes CDR1 LNHNV and CDR2 YYDKDF (reference sequence). This CDR3 is 17 amino acids long.

This CDR3 is CASSVGGGTNYEQYF. CDR3 coding DNA: TGTGCCAGCAGCGTAGGAGGCGGGACCAACTACGAGCAGTACTTC. V gene TRBV9 combines with J gene TRBJ2-7; a possible D gene is TRBD2 (6 bases). Trimming pared 0 bases from V and 3 bases from J, leaving 13 bases between. In germline, CDR1 is SGDLS, CDR2 YYNGEE. The length of the CDR3 is 15 residues.

The sample holds one count of this clone. The chain recombines TRBV7-8 with TRBJ2-7; 8 bases map to TRBD2. The CDR3 has 15 residues. Germline-derived CDR1 and CDR2 are SGHVS and FQNEAQ. V shed 5 bases, J shed 0 bases, and the junction held 6 bases outside the gene matches. The chain's CDR3 is CASSGIAGHSYEQYF. CDR3 DNA: TGTGCCAGCAGCGGAATAGCGGGGCACTCCTACGAGCAGTACTTC.

CDR3 sequence: CARGGDTDTQYF. The CDR3 DNA is TGTGCCAGAGGGGGGGACACAGATACGCAGTATTTT. The chain employs TRBV6-4 and TRBJ2-3; D possibly corresponds to TRBD2 (7 bases). The V end lost 9 bases, the J end lost 2 bases, and 9 bases lay between the germline ends. CDR1 and CDR2 from the germline V gene are MRHNA and SNTAGT. The CDR3 runs to 12 residues.

V is TRBV10-3 and J is TRBJ2-7; 9 bases are shared with TRBD1. This CDR3 is 12 amino acids long. Trimming took 4 bases from V and 6 from J; bases not matched to a gene: 1. Germline CDR1 and CDR2: ENHRY and SYGVKD. The CDR3: CAISGTGVEQYF. CDR3 bases: TGTGCCATCAGTGGGACAGGGGTCGAGCAGTACTTC.

This clone was recorded only once. This sequence joins TRBV5-4 and TRBJ2-7, with 11 bases matching TRBD2. Losses at the gene ends were 3 bases for V and 7 bases for J; bases not matched to a gene: 6. The germline CDR1 and CDR2 sequences are SGHNT and YYREEE (reference sequence). The CDR3 spans 14 residues. Written as DNA, the CDR3 is TGTGCCAGCAGCTCTATAGCGGGGGGGCAGGAGCAGTACTTC. Translation gives CASSSIAGGQEQYF.

This clone was detected only a few times. This chain connects TRBV6-1 to TRBJ2-5, with D possibly TRBD1 on 6 matching bases. Germline values: CDR1 MNHNS, CDR2 SASEGT. The CDR3 consists of 15 residues. The V gene lost 4 bases and the J gene lost 2 bases, with 14 bases spanning the gap. For the CDR3, the DNA is TGTGCCAGCAGTGGAGGATTGACAGGTCAAGAGACCCAGTACTTC. Its translation is CASSGGLTGQETQYF.

The J gene is TRBJ2-2, the V gene TRBV6-6, with 8 bases lining up with TRBD2. Trimming took 5 bases from V and 4 from J; bases not matched to a gene: 6. The CDR3 consists of 15 residues. Looked up from germline, CDR1 is MNHNY and CDR2 is SVGAGI (reference sequence). The CDR3 region is CASSKSGRGTGELFF. DNA for the CDR3: TGTGCCAGCAGTAAGAGCGGGAGAGGCACCGGGGAGCTGTTTTTT.

The chain recombines TRBV27 with TRBJ1-1; tentative D call: TRBD1 (6 bases). The V and J ends lost 5 bases and 0 bases respectively, with 16 bases between them. The CDR3 covers 16 residues. Germline-derived CDR1 and CDR2 are MNHEY and SMNVEV (reference sequence). The CDR3 bases are TGTGCCAGCAGTCTCACAGGGAGGGTGCTGAACACTGAAGCTTTCTTT. Translation: CASSLTGRVLNTEAFF.

This chain links TRBV14 with TRBJ2-7, with 8 bases fitting TRBD1. The germline CDR1 and CDR2 sequences are SGHDN and FVKESK. The V gene end was trimmed by 5 bases and the J gene end by 4 bases; junction bases not matched to a gene: 16. The CDR3 runs 17 residues. This CDR3 is CASSGGTWQGAFYEQYF. The CDR3 coding sequence is TGTGCCAGCAGCGGGGGAACCTGGCAGGGGGCGTTTTACGAGCAGTACTTC.

In its sample, this clone was seen a few times. The rearrangement uses TRBV6-1 and TRBJ1-3; 9 bases map to TRBD1. Germline V gene lookup returns CDR1 MNHNS and CDR2 SASEGT. The CDR3 consists of 14 residues. Trimming cost V 5 bases and J 5 bases; bases outside gene matches: 4. CDR3 sequence reads: CASSRDRERNTIYF. The CDR3 bases are TGTGCCAGCAGTAGGGACAGGGAGCGAAACACCATATATTTT.

CDR3 bases: TGTGCCATCAGAGGAGGTCTGGCGGGAGTTCTCTACGAGCAGTACTTC. Translated: CAIRGGLAGVLYEQYF. The rearrangement joins TRBV10-3 to TRBJ2-7, with TRBD2 matching 7 bases. V trimming: 6 bases; J trimming: 3 bases; junction bases outside the gene matches: 14. Looked up from germline, CDR1 is ENHRY and CDR2 is SYGVKD. The CDR3 runs to 16 residues.

This sequence joins TRBV7-2 and TRBJ1-2, with a possible D match to TRBD1 (6 bases). V lost 7 bases to trimming and J lost 3 bases, with 15 bases between them. Germline V gene lookup returns CDR1 SGHTA and CDR2 FQGNSA. CDR3 size: 14 residues. The CDR3 reads CASTLTGWDYGYTF. The CDR3 region has the DNA TGTGCCAGCACGCTCACAGGGTGGGACTATGGCTACACCTTC.